The 3 T cell receptor beta chains in this list originate from one sample, sequenced in a study of regulatory T cells in long-lasting Graves disease. CDR3 regions were amplified by Arm-PCR using iRepertoire HTBI primers to build TCR beta libraries. A single record per CDR3 protein comes from TCRdb applying MiXCR to the multiplex PCR reads. The sample includes around 500,000 distinct CDR3 sequences, less than 25% of them seen just once. Time point in this sample: persistent/refractory GD, antithyroid drugs over 5 years with positive TRAb. The TCR library used RNA extracted from PBMCs. This sample comprised peripheral blood mononuclear cells (PBMCs), obtained when the disease was refractory, from a patient treated with antithyroid drugs. The receptors shown here come from a female donor with Graves disease.

This clonotype has more than one count but fewer than ten. V gene TRBV30 combines with J gene TRBJ1-3; D is perhaps TRBD1 (5 bases). V was pared by 4 bases and J by 4 bases, with 11 bases between. Germline values: CDR1 GTSNPN, CDR2 SVGIG (reference sequence). This CDR3 contains 13 residues. The CDR3 nucleotides are TGTGCCTGGACCCGGGACCTCGGAAACACCATATATTTT. This translates into CAWTRDLGNTIYF.

This clonotype came up many times. The chain is built from TRBV28 and TRBJ2-5; D tentatively fits TRBD1 or TRBD2 (5 bases each). The CDR3 extends over 13 amino acids. Trimming shortened V by 10 bases and J by 5 bases, and 17 bases separated the two germline ends. Per the germline V gene, CDR1 is MDHEN and CDR2 is SYDVKM. CDR3 bases: TGTGCCACCGGGGACCCACGGGGCGAGACCCAGTACTTC. As protein: CATGDPRGETQYF. Full variable domain (rest looked up from reference TRBV28 and TRBJ2-5): DVKVTQSSRYLVKRTGEKVFLECVQDMDHENMFWYRQDPGLGLRLIYFSYDVKMKEKGDIPEGYSVSREKKERFSLILESASTNQTSMYLCATGDPRGETQYFGPGTRLLVL.

In this sample, this clonotype turned up many times. The chain joins TRBV20-1 to TRBJ1-2; D remains unclear. The CDR3 consists of 14 residues. CDR1 DFQATT and CDR2 SNEGSKA come from the germline V gene (reference sequence). The ends were cut back, 7 bases at V and 3 bases at J, with 18 bases in the middle. CDR3 coding DNA: TGCAGTGAACCGACCCTTCACTACTACTATGGCTACACCTTC. This gives the protein CSEPTLHYYYGYTF.